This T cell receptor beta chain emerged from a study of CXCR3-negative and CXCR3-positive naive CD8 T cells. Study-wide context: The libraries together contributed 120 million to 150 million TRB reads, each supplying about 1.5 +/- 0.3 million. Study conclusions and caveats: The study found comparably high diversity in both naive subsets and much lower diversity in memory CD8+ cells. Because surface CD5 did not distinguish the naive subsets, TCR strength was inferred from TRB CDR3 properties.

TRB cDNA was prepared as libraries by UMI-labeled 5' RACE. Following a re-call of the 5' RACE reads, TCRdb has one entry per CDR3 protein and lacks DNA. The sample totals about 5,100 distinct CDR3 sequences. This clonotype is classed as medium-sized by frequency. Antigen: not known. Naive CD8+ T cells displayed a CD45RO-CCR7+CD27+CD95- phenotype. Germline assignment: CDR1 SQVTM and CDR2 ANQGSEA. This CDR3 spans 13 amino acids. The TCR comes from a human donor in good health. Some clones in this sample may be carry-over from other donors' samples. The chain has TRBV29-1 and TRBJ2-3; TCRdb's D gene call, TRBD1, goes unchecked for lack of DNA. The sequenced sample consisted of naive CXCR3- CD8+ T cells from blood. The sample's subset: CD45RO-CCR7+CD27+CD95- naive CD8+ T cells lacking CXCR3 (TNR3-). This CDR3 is CSAEQGSTDTQYF.